This T cell receptor (beta chain) was sequenced for a study of blood T cell repertoires in COVID-19 (dated by TCRdb to the early 2020s). Turning to the overall study: The collaborator samples originated in the United States, Italy and Spain and spanned the acute and convalescent phases of COVID-19. The sample metadata nearly always contained a de-identified subject ID, COVID-19 status, age in years and sex. Samples were obtained from the ongoing ImmuneRACE study (first 160 participants) and from 1,254 subjects provided by 6 global collaborators. The prospective study material was composed of cDNA or gDNA derived from T cells, B-cell-depleted T cells, or PBMCs. Where available, HLA class I and class II types were obtained from metadata supplied by the sample provider rather than from assay-based typing. The repertoires were released in a freely available public database meant as a resource for research on the immune response to SARS-CoV-2. The dataset comprised deeply sampled blood TCRbeta repertoires from subjects exposed to, actively infected with, or recovered from COVID-19. Overall results and qualifications from the work: The amount of clinical and demographic metadata varied by source and participant and was provided uncurated.

Each collaborating institution followed its own protocols to collect whole blood in K2EDTA tubes. For TCRbeta analysis, collaborators shipped samples in one of three forms: frozen whole blood, isolated PBMCs, or DNA extracted from either of those sample types. As for this clone: Its antigen remains undetermined. Within one base of it there is no much larger clone, and no base qualities were kept.

TCRbeta CDR3 regions were amplified from genomic DNA using the immunoSEQ Assay, a bias-controlled multiplex PCR. In the authors' own workflow: The number of nucleated cells in each sample was estimated by amplification of reference gene primers within the assay. Sequence reads were collapsed and filtered to measure the absolute abundance of every unique TCRbeta CDR3 rearrangement. For each sample, productive Simpson clonality was calculated as the square root of Simpson's diversity index over productive rearrangements. TCRdb mirrors the immuneACCESS table, restricted to in-frame sequences. Some clones are absent from its copies; in checked studies, under half trace to an unresolved V gene, and the reason for the others is unknown. The DNA was the basis for D and trimming; V, J and clone size are from that table. This sample is represented by roughly 130,000 clones; 65% to 85% of them were singletons. The ten biggest clones cover around 4.5% of the sample.

After removal of 6 bases from V and 5 bases from J, the junction retains 11 bases not matched to a gene. The germline V gene encodes CDR1 MNHEY and CDR2 SVGEGT. CDR3 length: 15 amino acids, cysteine to phenylalanine. Only the CDR3 region is kept as DNA, spanning 45 bases read in frame from base 1. The sample comprised peripheral blood. The sequence is built from TRBV6-2 or TRBV6-3 and TRBJ1-2, and 8 junctional nucleotides match TRBD1. The TCR was taken from a woman in her seventies with acute or convalescent COVID-19. Here is the DNA: TGTGCCAGCAGCGACCCTGACAGGGGTTCTTATGGCTACACCTTC. This translates into CASSDPDRGSYGYTF.